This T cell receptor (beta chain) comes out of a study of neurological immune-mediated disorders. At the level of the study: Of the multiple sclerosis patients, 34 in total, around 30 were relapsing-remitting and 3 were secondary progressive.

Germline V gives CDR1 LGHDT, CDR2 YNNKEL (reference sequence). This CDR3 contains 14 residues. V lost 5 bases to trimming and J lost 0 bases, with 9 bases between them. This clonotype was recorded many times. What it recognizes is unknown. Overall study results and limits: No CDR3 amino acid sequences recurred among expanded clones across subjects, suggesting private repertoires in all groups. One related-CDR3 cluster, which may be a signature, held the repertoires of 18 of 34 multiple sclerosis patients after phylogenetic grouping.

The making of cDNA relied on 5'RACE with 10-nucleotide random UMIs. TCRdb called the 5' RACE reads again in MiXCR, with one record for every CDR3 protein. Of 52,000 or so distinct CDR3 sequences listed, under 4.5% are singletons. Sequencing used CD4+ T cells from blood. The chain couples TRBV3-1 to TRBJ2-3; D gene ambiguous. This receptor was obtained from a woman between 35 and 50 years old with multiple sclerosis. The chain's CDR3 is CASSGLRSTDTQYF. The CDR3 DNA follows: TGTGCCAGCAGCGGGCTACGTAGCACAGATACGCAGTATTTT.